The 23 T cell receptor beta chains below come from one sample, sequenced in a study of blood T cells in healthy people across ages. Then a second PCR, running roughly 7 to 12 cycles, was carried out with a sample-barcoded 5' primer and a J-beta primer mix. TCRdb re-called the 5' RACE reads with MiXCR, one entry per CDR3 protein. The sample lists 1.5 million to 1.8 million distinct CDR3 sequences; around 40% were seen once. The sequenced sample consisted of blood. The receptors derive from a young woman in good health.

The J gene is TRBJ2-7, the V gene TRBV7-2, with 9 positions matching TRBD2. This CDR3 comprises 16 residues. CDR1 is SGHTA, CDR2 FQGNSA, per germline. The ends lost 5 bases at V and 4 bases at J; junction bases unmatched: 12. The CDR3 bases are TGTGCCAGCAGCGCCGATATCGGCGGGAGGGGTTACGAGCAGTACTTC. It is translated as CASSADIGGRGYEQYF.

The chain employs TRBV7-9 and TRBJ2-1; D unresolved. Per germline, CDR1 SEHNR and CDR2 FQNEAQ (reference sequence). Trimming stripped 5 bases from V and 1 base from J, with 9 bases between. CDR3 length: 14 amino acids. The CDR3 DNA reads TGTGCCAGCAGCCAAACGGATTCCTACAATGAGCAGTTCTTC. Translation gives CASSQTDSYNEQFF.

There are many counts of this clonotype. V is TRBV6-1 and J is TRBJ1-1; possible D gene TRBD1, 6 bases. This CDR3 is 14 amino acids long. Trimming took off 3 bases at V and 4 bases at J, with 12 bases between the two ends. Germline-derived CDR1 and CDR2 are MNHNS and SASEGT. The CDR3 reads CASSEPGGGTEAFF. In nucleotides, the CDR3 is TGTGCCAGCAGTGAGCCCGGAGGGGGCACTGAAGCTTTCTTT.

This clonotype was counted only a few times. The genes are TRBV7-2 and TRBJ2-5; D is perhaps TRBD1 (5 bases). The V gene lost 1 base and the J gene lost 5 bases, with 14 bases spanning the gap. Germline-derived CDR1 and CDR2 are SGHTA and FQGNSA. The CDR3 extends over 15 amino acids. CDR3 coding DNA: TGTGCCAGCAGCTTAGTGGATGCAGGGTTGGAGACCCAGTACTTC. It encodes CASSLVDAGLETQYF.

This clonotype has a handful of counts. This rearrangement joins TRBV4-1 to TRBJ2-3; D not certain. The CDR3 extends over 17 amino acids. CDR1 MGHRA and CDR2 YSYEKL come from the germline V gene. Trimming stripped 0 bases from V and 2 bases from J, with 15 bases between. The CDR3 DNA is TGCGCCAGCAGCCAAGATGCGGCGGAAGCTTTCACAGATACGCAGTATTTT. It encodes CASSQDAAEAFTDTQYF.

Notes on this clonotype: Germline is not matched at one junction end, which may reflect a read error. The gene calls are TRBV7-2 and TRBJ2-6; D ambiguous. This CDR3 comprises 15 residues. Germline V gene data show CDR1 as SGHTA and CDR2 as FQGNSA. The CDR3 sequence is CANSPRVSGANVLTF. In DNA, the CDR3 is TGTGCCAACAGCCCAAGGGTCTCTGGGGCCAACGTCCTGACTTTC.

This chain connects TRBV7-9 to TRBJ1-2; 7 positions agree with TRBD1. Germline V gives CDR1 SEHNR, CDR2 FQNEAQ (reference sequence). V was clipped by 5 bases and J by 8 bases; unmatched bases: 11. There are 14 residues in the CDR3. Written as DNA, the CDR3 is TGTGCCAGCAGCCCTCAAAGGGGGCCGGGGGGCTACACCTTC. It encodes CASSPQRGPGGYTF. The full variable domain, in which reference TRBV7-9 and TRBJ1-2 provide the parts outside the CDR3, is DTGVSQNPRHKITKRGQNVTFRCDPISEHNRLYWYRQTLGQGPEFLTYFQNEAQLEKSRLLSDRFSAERPKGSFSTLEIQRTEQGDSAMYLCASSPQRGPGGYTFGSGTRLTVV.

The CDR3 DNA sequence: TGCGCCAGCAGCCCACCGGGACTCAGCGGGCGTGAGCAGTTCTTC. Amino acids: CASSPPGLSGREQFF. This rearrangement joins TRBV4-1 to TRBJ2-1; D perhaps matches TRBD2 (6 bases). Trimming pared 4 bases from V and 9 bases from J, leaving 19 bases between. Germline CDR1 and CDR2: MGHRA and YSYEKL. The CDR3 loop spans 15 amino acids.

CDR3 sequence: CASRPTGANSPLHF. CDR3 in DNA: TGTGCCAGCAGGCCGACAGGGGCAAATTCACCCCTCCACTTT. This chain joins TRBV27 and TRBJ1-6; 8 bases are shared with TRBD1. Germline CDR1 MNHEY, CDR2 SMNVEV (reference sequence). This CDR3 is built from 14 residues. J gave up 7 bases and V 6 bases, and 5 bases lay outside the gene matches.

This clonotype was seen a handful of times. V and J are TRBV9 and TRBJ2-1; 13 nucleotides agree with TRBD2. Germline-derived CDR1 and CDR2 are SGDLS and YYNGEE. Trimming removed 4 bases from V and 9 bases from J; junction bases left unmatched: 10. The CDR3 runs to 16 residues. The CDR3: CASSPRTLAGGREQFF. Written as DNA, the CDR3 is TGTGCCAGCAGCCCTAGAACACTAGCGGGGGGGCGTGAGCAGTTCTTC. The complete variable domain, with remaining parts taken from reference TRBV9 and TRBJ2-1, reads DSGVTQTPKHLITATGQRVTLRCSPRSGDLSVYWYQQSLDQGLQFLIQYYNGEERAKGNILERFSAQQFPDLHSELNLSSLELGDSALYFCASSPRTLAGGREQFFGPGTRLTVL.

This clonotype occurred once. The chain joins TRBV4-3 to TRBJ2-1; either TRBD1 or TRBD2 may fit D (5 bases each). CDR3 length equals 13 residues. V gave up 5 bases and J gave up 5 bases, with 10 bases separating them. From germline, CDR1 is LGHNA and CDR2 YSLEER. Here the CDR3 reads CASSGVGDNEQFF. CDR3 DNA: TGCGCCAGCAGCGGGGTGGGGGACAATGAGCAGTTCTTC.

The chain links TRBV10-3 to TRBJ1-1; no clear D. CDR1 is ENHRY, CDR2 SYGVKD, per germline. This CDR3 has 12 residues. The CDR3 reads CAIRAENTEAFF. CDR3 in DNA: TGTGCGATCCGGGCAGAGAACACTGAAGCTTTCTTT.

This clonotype appeared a few times. The chain couples TRBV7-8 to TRBJ2-7; D perhaps matches TRBD1 (5 bases). Germline V gives CDR1 SGHVS, CDR2 FQNEAQ. V gave up 5 bases and J gave up 2 bases, with 16 bases separating them. The CDR3 loop spans 15 amino acids. The CDR3 here is CASSPGRGFPYEQYF. In DNA, the CDR3 is TGTGCCAGCAGCCCTGGAAGGGGTTTTCCCTACGAGCAGTACTTC.

This clonotype came up a few times. Its ends do not fully match the called genes, so a read error is possible. The J gene is TRBJ2-5, the V gene TRBV6-6; TRBD1 might be the D (5 bases). The CDR3 has 12 residues. The V gene's germline CDR1 is MNHNY and CDR2 SVGAGI (reference sequence). CDR3 sequence reads: CATSKQVETQYF. CDR3 nucleotide sequence: TGTGCCACCAGTAAACAGGTGGAGACCCAGTACTTC.

The table lists this clonotype with a few counts. The chain carries TRBV10-3 and TRBJ2-5; 8 positions agree with TRBD2. Losses at the gene ends were 8 bases for V and 1 base for J; bases not matched to a gene: 9. CDR3 length equals 15 residues. Germline V gene data show CDR1 as ENHRY and CDR2 as SYGVKD. The CDR3, as DNA: TGTGCCATCGGAGGACTAGCAGATATCCAAGAGACCCAGTACTTC. Translation gives CAIGGLADIQETQYF.

The chain uses TRBV10-2 and TRBJ1-2; D possibly corresponds to TRBD1 (5 bases). The CDR3 is 15 amino acids. Looked up from germline, CDR1 is WSHSY and CDR2 is SAAADI. Trimming removed 3 bases from V and 0 bases from J, with 11 bases in between. CDR3 nucleotide sequence: TGCGCCAGCAGTGACCAGGGCTATACTAACTATGGCTACACCTTC. Amino acid sequence: CASSDQGYTNYGYTF.

The chain recombines TRBV11-2 with TRBJ2-5; D is unresolved. The V and J ends lost 8 bases and 2 bases respectively, with 15 bases between them. Germline assignment: CDR1 SGHAT and CDR2 FQNNGV. The CDR3 runs to 14 residues. The CDR3 region has the DNA TGTGCCAGCGGGAACTTGGGCCTGCAAGAGACCCAGTACTTC. Translation: CASGNLGLQETQYF. The full variable domain, completed using reference TRBV11-2 and TRBJ2-5, is EAGVAQSPRYKIIEKRQSVAFWCNPISGHATLYWYQQILGQGPKLLIQFQNNGVVDDSQLPKDRFSAERLKGVDSTLKIQPAKLEDSAVYLCASGNLGLQETQYFGPGTRLLVL.

The chain is built from TRBV5-1 and TRBJ2-1, with D possibly being TRBD2 (6 bases). The DNA end is more similar to TRBJ2-7, so the J call may be wrong. Germline V gives CDR1 SGHRS, CDR2 YFSETQ. The CDR3 loop spans 12 amino acids. CDR3 residues: CASSLTSNEQYF. The DNA of the CDR3 is TGCGCCAGCAGCCTCACTAGCAATGAGCAGTACTTC.

This clonotype was counted only a few times. The genes are TRBV9 and TRBJ2-3; D gene unclear. CDR3 length equals 13 residues. Germline lookup yields CDR1 SGDLS and CDR2 YYNGEE. V lost 3 bases and J 8 bases, leaving 13 bases between the germline ends. The CDR3 sequence: CASSGVLGSTQYF. The DNA for the CDR3 is TGTGCCAGCAGCGGGGTCCTTGGATCTACGCAGTATTTT.

This clonotype appeared a few times. The chain combines TRBV4-1 with TRBJ1-2; the D gene is possibly TRBD1 (6 bases). The length of the CDR3 is 15 residues. Germline lookup yields CDR1 MGHRA and CDR2 YSYEKL. With 1 base removed from V and 2 bases from J, the gap between germline ends came to 11 bases. CDR3 residues: CASSQVRRGNYGYTF. Written as DNA, the CDR3 is TGCGCCAGCAGCCAAGTCCGCAGGGGCAACTATGGCTACACCTTC.

A remark on this clonotype: This may stem from a read error, because a much larger clone lies one nucleotide away. The chain uses TRBV11-2 and TRBJ2-1; 10 nucleotides align to TRBD2. TRBJ2-7 explains the end of the DNA better; the J call may be wrong. The CDR3 runs 16 residues. Germline values: CDR1 SGHAT, CDR2 FQNNGV. The CDR3 DNA reads TGTGCCAGCAGCTCCCCGGGGACTAGCGCCTACAATGAGCAGTACTTC. Translated, it gives CASSSPGTSAYNEQYF.

This clonotype was counted between two and nine times. V usage is TRBV20-1 and J usage is TRBJ2-5; D is ambiguous. The DNA end favors TRBJ2-7, so the J call may be wrong. Germline CDR1 DFQATT, CDR2 SNEGSKA (reference sequence). This CDR3 is built from 14 residues. This CDR3 reads CSAREKGSRNEQYF. In DNA, the CDR3 is TGCAGTGCTAGAGAAAAGGGCTCGAGGAACGAGCAGTACTTC.

This clonotype was seen only a few times. This chain links TRBV10-3 with TRBJ1-2; D is uncertain. V lost 0 bases and J lost 10, with 6 bases in between. The V gene's germline CDR1 is ENHRY and CDR2 SYGVKD. This CDR3 is built from 11 residues. The DNA of the CDR3 is TGTGCCATCAGTGAGTCTGGACCCTACACCTTC. Amino acid sequence: CAISESGPYTF.